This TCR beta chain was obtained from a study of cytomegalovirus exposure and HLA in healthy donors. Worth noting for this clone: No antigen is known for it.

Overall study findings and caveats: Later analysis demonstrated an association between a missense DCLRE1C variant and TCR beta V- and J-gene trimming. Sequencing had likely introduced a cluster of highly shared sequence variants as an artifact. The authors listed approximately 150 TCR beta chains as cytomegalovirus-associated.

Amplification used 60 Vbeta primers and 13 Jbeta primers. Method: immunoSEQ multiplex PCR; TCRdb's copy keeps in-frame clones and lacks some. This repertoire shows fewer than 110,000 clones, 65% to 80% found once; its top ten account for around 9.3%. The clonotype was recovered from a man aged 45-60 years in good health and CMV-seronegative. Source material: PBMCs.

The CDR3 DNA is TGTGCCAGCAGCGTAGGAGGGGGACAAGAAGCTTTCTTT. It is translated as CASSVGGGQEAFF. The chain combines TRBV9 with TRBJ1-1, with D perhaps matching TRBD1 (6 bases). CDR1 is SGDLS, CDR2 YYNGEE, per germline. The CDR3 extends over 13 amino acids. Trimming stripped 0 bases from V and 8 bases from J, with 11 bases between. The whole variable domain, remainder taken from reference TRBV9 and TRBJ1-1, is DSGVTQTPKHLITATGQRVTLRCSPRSGDLSVYWYQQSLDQGLQFLIQYYNGEERAKGNILERFSAQQFPDLHSELNLSSLELGDSALYFCASSVGGGQEAFFGQGTRLTVV.